Below are 10 T cell receptor beta chains sequenced from a single sample in a study of blood T cell repertoires in COVID-19. Only in-frame clones appear in the TCRdb table, and some are missing; sequencing was by immunoSEQ multiplex PCR. The table lists roughly 340,000 clones, roughly 90% of them singletons. Sequencing was done on a sample of peripheral blood. All receptors derive from a woman in her 30s with COVID-19, enrolled during active disease.

J is TRBJ2-1 and V is TRBV2; 7 bases match TRBD2. Per the germline V gene, CDR1 is SNHLY and CDR2 is FYNNEI. The CDR3 has 14 amino acids. J lost 6 bases, V lost 5 bases, and 7 bases had no gene match. The CDR3 DNA is TGTGCCAGCAGTCCAACTAGGACTAGCAATGAGCAGTTCTTC. This codes for CASSPTRTSNEQFF.

The J gene is TRBJ2-1, the V gene TRBV7-9, with TRBD2 matching 8 bases. The CDR3 sequence is 18 residues long. Per germline, CDR1 SEHNR and CDR2 FQNEAQ (reference sequence). Germline trimming cut 5 bases from V and 0 bases from J; bases unmatched to any gene: 12. The CDR3 DNA follows: TGTGCCAGCAGCCCGCCCCCCGAGAGCGGGAGCTCCTACAATGAGCAGTTCTTC. This encodes CASSPPPESGSSYNEQFF.

The V call is TRBV30, the J call TRBJ2-1, with 7 bases aligning to TRBD2. Germline CDR1 GTSNPN, CDR2 SVGIG (reference sequence). The CDR3 spans 14 residues. With V trimmed by 1 base and J by 3 bases, 3 bases remained unmatched. The chain's CDR3 is CAWSGGRLYNEQFF. In nucleotides, the CDR3 is TGTGCCTGGAGTGGCGGGAGACTCTACAATGAGCAGTTCTTC. The full variable domain, with the rest looked up from reference TRBV30 and TRBJ2-1, is SQTIHQWPATLVQPVGSPLSLECTVEGTSNPNLYWYRQAAGRGLQLLFYSVGIGQISSEVPQNLSASRPQDRQFILSSKKLLLSDSGFYLCAWSGGRLYNEQFFGPGTRLTVL.

This clone was picked up a small number of times. The chain combines TRBV4-2 with TRBJ2-5; maybe TRBD1 (6 bases). Trimming pared 1 base from V and 4 bases from J, leaving 7 bases between. This CDR3 has 13 residues. CDR1 and CDR2 (germline): LGHNA, YNFKEQ. The CDR3 DNA sequence: TGTGCCAGCAGCCAAGCCAGGGGAGAGACCCAGTACTTC. The encoded protein is CASSQARGETQYF.

This sequence joins TRBV9 and TRBJ2-1, with 13 bases lining up with TRBD2. This CDR3 spans 18 amino acids. Trimming took 0 bases from V and 9 from J; bases not matched to a gene: 12. Germline values: CDR1 SGDLS, CDR2 YYNGEE. The chain's CDR3 is CASSVGTSGRVRGSEQFF. The CDR3 DNA is TGTGCCAGCAGCGTAGGCACTAGCGGGAGGGTCCGGGGGAGTGAGCAGTTCTTC. The full variable domain, in which reference TRBV9 and TRBJ2-1 provide the parts outside the CDR3, is DSGVTQTPKHLITATGQRVTLRCSPRSGDLSVYWYQQSLDQGLQFLIQYYNGEERAKGNILERFSAQQFPDLHSELNLSSLELGDSALYFCASSVGTSGRVRGSEQFFGPGTRLTVL.

J is TRBJ2-2 and V is TRBV5-1, with 11 nucleotides matching TRBD2. Germline V gene data show CDR1 as SGHRS and CDR2 as YFSETQ. CDR3 length equals 19 residues. V was clipped by 0 bases and J by 4 bases; unmatched bases: 11. The CDR3 sequence: CASSLARRLAGSGTGELFF. DNA for the CDR3: TGCGCCAGCAGCTTGGCGAGGAGACTAGCGGGGTCGGGCACCGGGGAGCTGTTTTTT.

This clone was picked up one time. The chain carries TRBV5-5 and TRBJ2-1; 10 nucleotides align to TRBD2. Germline V CDR1 and CDR2: SGHKS, YYEKEE (reference sequence). CDR3 size: 17 residues. Germline trimming cut 5 bases from V and 2 bases from J; bases unmatched to any gene: 10. The CDR3 DNA reads TGTGCCAGCAGTTTGAGGAATAGCGGGAGGACCTACAATGAGCAGTTCTTC. Its translation is CASSLRNSGRTYNEQFF.

This clone appeared a few times. The rearrangement joins TRBV6-5 to TRBJ1-1; the D gene is possibly TRBD1 (6 bases). Looked up from germline, CDR1 is MNHEY and CDR2 is SVGAGI. V was shortened by 8 bases and J by 1 base, with 8 bases between the two germline ends. This CDR3 has 12 residues. The CDR3 nucleotides read TGTGCCAGCGCCAGGGGGAACACTGAAGCTTTCTTT. The encoded protein is CASARGNTEAFF.

This clone was seen only once. This chain joins TRBV9 and TRBJ2-3; D is unclear. The CDR3 is 12 amino acids. Trimming cost V 5 bases and J 2 bases, with 6 bases left between them. Per the germline V gene, CDR1 is SGDLS and CDR2 is YYNGEE. This CDR3 reads CASSRYTDTQYF. CDR3 DNA: TGTGCCAGCAGTCGGTACACAGATACGCAGTATTTT.

This chain links TRBV7-2 with TRBJ1-2; D perhaps matches TRBD1 (5 bases). The length of the CDR3 is 13 residues. CDR1 and CDR2 from the germline V gene are SGHTA and FQGNSA. V was cut by 1 base and J by 6 bases, with 9 bases left in between. CDR3 nucleotide sequence: TGTGCCAGCAGCTTAGTTCGGGGGAATGGCTACACCTTC. Translated, it gives CASSLVRGNGYTF.